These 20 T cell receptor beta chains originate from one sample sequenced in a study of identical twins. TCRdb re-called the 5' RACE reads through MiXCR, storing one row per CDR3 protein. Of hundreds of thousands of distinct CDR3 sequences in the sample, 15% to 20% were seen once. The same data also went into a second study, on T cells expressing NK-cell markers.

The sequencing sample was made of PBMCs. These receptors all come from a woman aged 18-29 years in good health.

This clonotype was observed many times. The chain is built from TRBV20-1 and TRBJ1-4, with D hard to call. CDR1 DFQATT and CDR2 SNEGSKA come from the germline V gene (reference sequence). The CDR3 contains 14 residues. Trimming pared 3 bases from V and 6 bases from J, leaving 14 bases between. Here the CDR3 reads CSARAATPDEKLFF. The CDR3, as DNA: TGCAGTGCTAGGGCCGCGACCCCAGATGAAAAACTGTTTTTT.

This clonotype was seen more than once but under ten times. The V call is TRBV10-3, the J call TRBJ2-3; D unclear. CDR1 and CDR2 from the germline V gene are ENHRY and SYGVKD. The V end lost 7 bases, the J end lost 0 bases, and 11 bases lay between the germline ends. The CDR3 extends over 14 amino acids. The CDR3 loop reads CAITATASTDTQYF. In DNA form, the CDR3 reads TGTGCCATCACCGCGACCGCTAGCACAGATACGCAGTATTTT.

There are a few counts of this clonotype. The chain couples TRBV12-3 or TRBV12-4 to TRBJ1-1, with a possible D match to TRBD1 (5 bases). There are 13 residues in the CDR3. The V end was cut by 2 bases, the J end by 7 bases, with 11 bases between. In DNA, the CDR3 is TGTGCCAGCAGTTTACGGGCAGGGCTTGAAGCTTTCTTT. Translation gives CASSLRAGLEAFF.

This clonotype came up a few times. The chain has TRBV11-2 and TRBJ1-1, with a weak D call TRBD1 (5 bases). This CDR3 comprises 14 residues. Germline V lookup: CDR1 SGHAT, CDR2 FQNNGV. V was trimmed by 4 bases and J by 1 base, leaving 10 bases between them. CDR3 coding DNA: TGTGCCAGCAGCTGGGGGTTCTCGAACACTGAAGCTTTCTTT. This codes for CASSWGFSNTEAFF.

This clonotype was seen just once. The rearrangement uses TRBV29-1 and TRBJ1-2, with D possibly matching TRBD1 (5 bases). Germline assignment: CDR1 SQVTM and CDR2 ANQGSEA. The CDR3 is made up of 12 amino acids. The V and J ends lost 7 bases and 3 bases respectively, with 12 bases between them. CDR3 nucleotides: TGCAGCGCCGCGACAGAGGACTATGGCTACACCTTC. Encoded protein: CSAATEDYGYTF.

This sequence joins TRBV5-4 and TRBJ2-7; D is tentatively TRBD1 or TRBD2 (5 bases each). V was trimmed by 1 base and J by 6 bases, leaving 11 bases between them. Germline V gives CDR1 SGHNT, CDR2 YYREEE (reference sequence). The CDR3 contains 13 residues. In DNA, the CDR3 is TGTGCCAGCAGCTTGTATGAGGGGAGCGAGCAGTACTTC. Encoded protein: CASSLYEGSEQYF. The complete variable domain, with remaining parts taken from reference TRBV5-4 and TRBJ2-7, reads ETGVTQSPTHLIKTRGQQVTLRCSSQSGHNTVSWYQQALGQGPQFIFQYYREEENGRGNFPPRFSGLQFPNYSSELNVNALELDDSALYLCASSLYEGSEQYFGPGTRLTVT.

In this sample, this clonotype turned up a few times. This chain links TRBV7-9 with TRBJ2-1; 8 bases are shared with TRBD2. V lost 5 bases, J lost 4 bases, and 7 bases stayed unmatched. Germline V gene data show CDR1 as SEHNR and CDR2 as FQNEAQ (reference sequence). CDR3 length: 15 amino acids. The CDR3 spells CASSPLAELYNEQFF. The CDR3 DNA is TGTGCCAGCAGCCCACTAGCGGAGCTTTACAATGAGCAGTTCTTC.

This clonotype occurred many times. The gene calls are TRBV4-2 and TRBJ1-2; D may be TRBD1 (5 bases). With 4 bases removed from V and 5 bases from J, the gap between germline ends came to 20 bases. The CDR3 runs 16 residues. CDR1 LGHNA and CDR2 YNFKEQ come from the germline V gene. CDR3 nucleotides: TGTGCCAGCAGCCCACAGATACAGGAGGTATTATATGGCTACACCTTC. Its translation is CASSPQIQEVLYGYTF.

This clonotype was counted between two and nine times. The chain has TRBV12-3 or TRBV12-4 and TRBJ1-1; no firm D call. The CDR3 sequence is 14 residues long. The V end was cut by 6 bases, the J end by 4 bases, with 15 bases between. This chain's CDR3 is CASSVPVFATEAFF. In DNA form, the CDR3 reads TGTGCCAGCAGCGTACCCGTCTTCGCCACTGAAGCTTTCTTT.

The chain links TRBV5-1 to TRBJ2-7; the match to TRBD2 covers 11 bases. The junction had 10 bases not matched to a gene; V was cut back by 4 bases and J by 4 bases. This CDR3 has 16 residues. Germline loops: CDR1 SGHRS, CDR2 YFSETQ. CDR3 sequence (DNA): TGCGCCAGCAGCCTGGAACTAGCGGGAGTCCAGTACGAGCAGTACTTC. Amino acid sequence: CASSLELAGVQYEQYF.

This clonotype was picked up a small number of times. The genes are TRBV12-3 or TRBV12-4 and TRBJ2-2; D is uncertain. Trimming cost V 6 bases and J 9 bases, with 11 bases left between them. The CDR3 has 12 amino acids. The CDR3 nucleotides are TGTGCCAGCAGCCCTGACGCGCGGGAGCTGTTTTTT. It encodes CASSPDARELFF.

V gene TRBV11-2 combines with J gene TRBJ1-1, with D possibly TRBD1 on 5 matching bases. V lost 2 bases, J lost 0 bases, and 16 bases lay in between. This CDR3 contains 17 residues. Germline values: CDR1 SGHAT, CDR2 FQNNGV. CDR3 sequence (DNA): TGTGCCAGCAGCTTACTGGGGCCGAGGTCGATGAACACTGAAGCTTTCTTT. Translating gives CASSLLGPRSMNTEAFF.

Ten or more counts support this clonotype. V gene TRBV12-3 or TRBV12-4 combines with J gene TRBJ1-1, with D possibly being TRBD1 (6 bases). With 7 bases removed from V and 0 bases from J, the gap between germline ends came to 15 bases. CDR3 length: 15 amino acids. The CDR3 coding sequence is TGTGCCAGCATCGGTGGGGGACATTTGAACACTGAAGCTTTCTTT. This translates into CASIGGGHLNTEAFF.

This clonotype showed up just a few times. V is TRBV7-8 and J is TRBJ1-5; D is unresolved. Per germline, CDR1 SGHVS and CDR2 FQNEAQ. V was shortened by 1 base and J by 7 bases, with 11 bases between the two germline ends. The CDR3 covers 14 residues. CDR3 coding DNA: TGTGCCAGCAGCTTAGACCTGGGGTGGCAGCCCCAGCATTTT. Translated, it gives CASSLDLGWQPQHF. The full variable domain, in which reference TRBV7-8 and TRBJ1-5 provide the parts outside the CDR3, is GAGVSQSPRYKVAKRGQDVALRCDPISGHVSLFWYQQALGQGPEFLTYFQNEAQLDKSGLPSDRFFAERPEGSVSTLKIQRTQQEDSAVYLCASSLDLGWQPQHFGDGTRLSIL.

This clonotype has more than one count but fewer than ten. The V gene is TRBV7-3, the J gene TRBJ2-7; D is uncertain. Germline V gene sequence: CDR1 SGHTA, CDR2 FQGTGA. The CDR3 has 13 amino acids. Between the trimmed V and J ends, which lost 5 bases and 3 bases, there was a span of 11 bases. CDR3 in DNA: TGTGCCAGCAGCGTAGGAGCGCGCTACGAGCAGTACTTC. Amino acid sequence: CASSVGARYEQYF.

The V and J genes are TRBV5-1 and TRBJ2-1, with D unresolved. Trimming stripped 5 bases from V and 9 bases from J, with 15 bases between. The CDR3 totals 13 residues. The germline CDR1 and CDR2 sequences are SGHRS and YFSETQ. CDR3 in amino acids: CASRSTRDGEQFF. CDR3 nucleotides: TGCGCCAGCAGATCTACACGAGACGGTGAGCAGTTCTTC.

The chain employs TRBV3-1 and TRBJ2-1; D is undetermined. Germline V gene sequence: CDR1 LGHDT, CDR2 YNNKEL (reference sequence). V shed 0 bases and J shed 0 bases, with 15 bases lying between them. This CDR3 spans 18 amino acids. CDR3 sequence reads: CASSQDGGPTSSYNEQFF. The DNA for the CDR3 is TGTGCCAGCAGCCAAGATGGTGGACCCACCAGCTCCTACAATGAGCAGTTCTTC.

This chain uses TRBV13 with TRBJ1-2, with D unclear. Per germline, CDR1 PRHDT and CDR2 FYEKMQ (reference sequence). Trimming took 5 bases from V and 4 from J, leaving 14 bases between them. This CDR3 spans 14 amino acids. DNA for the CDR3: TGTGCCAGCAGCACGACCTTGACCCTCTATGGCTACACCTTC. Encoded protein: CASSTTLTLYGYTF.

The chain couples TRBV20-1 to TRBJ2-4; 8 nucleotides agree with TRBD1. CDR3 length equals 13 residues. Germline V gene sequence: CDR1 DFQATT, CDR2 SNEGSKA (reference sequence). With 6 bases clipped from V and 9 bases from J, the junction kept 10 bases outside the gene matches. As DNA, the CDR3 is TGCAGTGCAGCCAGGGGGCGCGAGGGCATTCAGTACTTC. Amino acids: CSAARGREGIQYF.

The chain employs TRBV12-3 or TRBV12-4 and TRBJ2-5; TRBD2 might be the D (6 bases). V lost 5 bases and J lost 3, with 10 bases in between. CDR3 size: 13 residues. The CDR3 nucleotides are TGTGCCAGCAGTGGAGGGCTAAAAGAGACCCAGTACTTC. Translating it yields CASSGGLKETQYF.